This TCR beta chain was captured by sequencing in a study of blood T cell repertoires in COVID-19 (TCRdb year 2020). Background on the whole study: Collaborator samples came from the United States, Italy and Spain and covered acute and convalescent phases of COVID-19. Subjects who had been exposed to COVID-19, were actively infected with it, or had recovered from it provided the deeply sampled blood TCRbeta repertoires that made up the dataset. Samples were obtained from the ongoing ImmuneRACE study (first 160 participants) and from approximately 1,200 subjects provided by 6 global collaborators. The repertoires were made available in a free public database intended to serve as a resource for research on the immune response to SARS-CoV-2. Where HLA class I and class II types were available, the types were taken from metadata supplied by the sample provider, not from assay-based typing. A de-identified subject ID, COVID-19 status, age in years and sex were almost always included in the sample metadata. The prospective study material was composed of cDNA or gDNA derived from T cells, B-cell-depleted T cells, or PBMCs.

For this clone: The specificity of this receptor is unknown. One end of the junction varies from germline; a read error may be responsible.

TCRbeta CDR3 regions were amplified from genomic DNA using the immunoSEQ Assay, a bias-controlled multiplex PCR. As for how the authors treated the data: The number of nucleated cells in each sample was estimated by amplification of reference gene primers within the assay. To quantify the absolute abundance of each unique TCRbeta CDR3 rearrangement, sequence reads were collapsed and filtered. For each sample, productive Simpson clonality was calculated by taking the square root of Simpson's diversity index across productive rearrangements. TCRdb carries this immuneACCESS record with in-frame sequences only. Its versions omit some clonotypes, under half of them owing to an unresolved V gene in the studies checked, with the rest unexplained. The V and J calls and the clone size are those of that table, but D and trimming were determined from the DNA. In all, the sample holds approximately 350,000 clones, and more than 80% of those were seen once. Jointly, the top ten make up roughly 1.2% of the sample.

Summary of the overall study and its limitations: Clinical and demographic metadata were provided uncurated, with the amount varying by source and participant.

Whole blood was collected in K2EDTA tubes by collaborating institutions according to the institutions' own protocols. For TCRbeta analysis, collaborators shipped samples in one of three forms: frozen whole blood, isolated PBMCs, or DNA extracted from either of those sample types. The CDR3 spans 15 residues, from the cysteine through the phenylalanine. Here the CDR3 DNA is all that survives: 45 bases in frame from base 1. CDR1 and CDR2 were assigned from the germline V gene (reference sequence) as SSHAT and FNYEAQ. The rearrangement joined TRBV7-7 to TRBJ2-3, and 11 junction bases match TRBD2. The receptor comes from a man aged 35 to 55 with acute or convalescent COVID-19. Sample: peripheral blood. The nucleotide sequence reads TGTGCTAGCAGCACGGGACTAGCGGTTACAGATACGCAGTATTTT. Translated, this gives CASSTGLAVTDTQYF.